This is a list of T cell receptor beta chains from one sample in a study of CD8 T cells in ankylosing spondylitis. Using its own MiXCR run on the 5' RACE reads, TCRdb lists one record per CDR3 protein. The sample has fewer than 130,000 distinct CDR3 sequences, less than 25% seen once. The material sequenced was synovial fluid, either unsorted or a sorted T cell fraction (not recorded which). All receptors come from a male donor with ankylosing spondylitis. The CDR3 runs from the conserved cysteine through the conserved F or W.

CDR3aa | j_gene | v_gene
CSARAGTSGRINEQFF | TRBJ2-1 | TRBV20-1
CASSSSSANTEAFF | TRBJ1-1 | TRBV11-3
CASTTSGRYEQYF | TRBJ2-7 | TRBV5-1
CAFDRVASTEAFF | TRBJ1-1 | TRBV30
CASSQGQYTQYF | TRBJ2-3 | TRBV3-1
CASSSPDSTDTQYF | TRBJ2-3 | TRBV5-1
CSARDRGGKIF | TRBJ2-1 | TRBV20-1
CAWSLGSSDEQFF | TRBJ2-1 | TRBV30
CASSQGPSGGYEQYF | TRBJ2-7 | TRBV3-1
CASIHGTSGTDTQYF | TRBJ2-3 | TRBV28
CASSQESTVTDTQYF | TRBJ2-3 | TRBV4-2
CSARTGRGTEAFF | TRBJ1-1 | TRBV20-1
CAISQTRDRARNEQFF | TRBJ2-1 | TRBV10-3
CSAWDSSPRGYTF | TRBJ1-2 | TRBV20-1